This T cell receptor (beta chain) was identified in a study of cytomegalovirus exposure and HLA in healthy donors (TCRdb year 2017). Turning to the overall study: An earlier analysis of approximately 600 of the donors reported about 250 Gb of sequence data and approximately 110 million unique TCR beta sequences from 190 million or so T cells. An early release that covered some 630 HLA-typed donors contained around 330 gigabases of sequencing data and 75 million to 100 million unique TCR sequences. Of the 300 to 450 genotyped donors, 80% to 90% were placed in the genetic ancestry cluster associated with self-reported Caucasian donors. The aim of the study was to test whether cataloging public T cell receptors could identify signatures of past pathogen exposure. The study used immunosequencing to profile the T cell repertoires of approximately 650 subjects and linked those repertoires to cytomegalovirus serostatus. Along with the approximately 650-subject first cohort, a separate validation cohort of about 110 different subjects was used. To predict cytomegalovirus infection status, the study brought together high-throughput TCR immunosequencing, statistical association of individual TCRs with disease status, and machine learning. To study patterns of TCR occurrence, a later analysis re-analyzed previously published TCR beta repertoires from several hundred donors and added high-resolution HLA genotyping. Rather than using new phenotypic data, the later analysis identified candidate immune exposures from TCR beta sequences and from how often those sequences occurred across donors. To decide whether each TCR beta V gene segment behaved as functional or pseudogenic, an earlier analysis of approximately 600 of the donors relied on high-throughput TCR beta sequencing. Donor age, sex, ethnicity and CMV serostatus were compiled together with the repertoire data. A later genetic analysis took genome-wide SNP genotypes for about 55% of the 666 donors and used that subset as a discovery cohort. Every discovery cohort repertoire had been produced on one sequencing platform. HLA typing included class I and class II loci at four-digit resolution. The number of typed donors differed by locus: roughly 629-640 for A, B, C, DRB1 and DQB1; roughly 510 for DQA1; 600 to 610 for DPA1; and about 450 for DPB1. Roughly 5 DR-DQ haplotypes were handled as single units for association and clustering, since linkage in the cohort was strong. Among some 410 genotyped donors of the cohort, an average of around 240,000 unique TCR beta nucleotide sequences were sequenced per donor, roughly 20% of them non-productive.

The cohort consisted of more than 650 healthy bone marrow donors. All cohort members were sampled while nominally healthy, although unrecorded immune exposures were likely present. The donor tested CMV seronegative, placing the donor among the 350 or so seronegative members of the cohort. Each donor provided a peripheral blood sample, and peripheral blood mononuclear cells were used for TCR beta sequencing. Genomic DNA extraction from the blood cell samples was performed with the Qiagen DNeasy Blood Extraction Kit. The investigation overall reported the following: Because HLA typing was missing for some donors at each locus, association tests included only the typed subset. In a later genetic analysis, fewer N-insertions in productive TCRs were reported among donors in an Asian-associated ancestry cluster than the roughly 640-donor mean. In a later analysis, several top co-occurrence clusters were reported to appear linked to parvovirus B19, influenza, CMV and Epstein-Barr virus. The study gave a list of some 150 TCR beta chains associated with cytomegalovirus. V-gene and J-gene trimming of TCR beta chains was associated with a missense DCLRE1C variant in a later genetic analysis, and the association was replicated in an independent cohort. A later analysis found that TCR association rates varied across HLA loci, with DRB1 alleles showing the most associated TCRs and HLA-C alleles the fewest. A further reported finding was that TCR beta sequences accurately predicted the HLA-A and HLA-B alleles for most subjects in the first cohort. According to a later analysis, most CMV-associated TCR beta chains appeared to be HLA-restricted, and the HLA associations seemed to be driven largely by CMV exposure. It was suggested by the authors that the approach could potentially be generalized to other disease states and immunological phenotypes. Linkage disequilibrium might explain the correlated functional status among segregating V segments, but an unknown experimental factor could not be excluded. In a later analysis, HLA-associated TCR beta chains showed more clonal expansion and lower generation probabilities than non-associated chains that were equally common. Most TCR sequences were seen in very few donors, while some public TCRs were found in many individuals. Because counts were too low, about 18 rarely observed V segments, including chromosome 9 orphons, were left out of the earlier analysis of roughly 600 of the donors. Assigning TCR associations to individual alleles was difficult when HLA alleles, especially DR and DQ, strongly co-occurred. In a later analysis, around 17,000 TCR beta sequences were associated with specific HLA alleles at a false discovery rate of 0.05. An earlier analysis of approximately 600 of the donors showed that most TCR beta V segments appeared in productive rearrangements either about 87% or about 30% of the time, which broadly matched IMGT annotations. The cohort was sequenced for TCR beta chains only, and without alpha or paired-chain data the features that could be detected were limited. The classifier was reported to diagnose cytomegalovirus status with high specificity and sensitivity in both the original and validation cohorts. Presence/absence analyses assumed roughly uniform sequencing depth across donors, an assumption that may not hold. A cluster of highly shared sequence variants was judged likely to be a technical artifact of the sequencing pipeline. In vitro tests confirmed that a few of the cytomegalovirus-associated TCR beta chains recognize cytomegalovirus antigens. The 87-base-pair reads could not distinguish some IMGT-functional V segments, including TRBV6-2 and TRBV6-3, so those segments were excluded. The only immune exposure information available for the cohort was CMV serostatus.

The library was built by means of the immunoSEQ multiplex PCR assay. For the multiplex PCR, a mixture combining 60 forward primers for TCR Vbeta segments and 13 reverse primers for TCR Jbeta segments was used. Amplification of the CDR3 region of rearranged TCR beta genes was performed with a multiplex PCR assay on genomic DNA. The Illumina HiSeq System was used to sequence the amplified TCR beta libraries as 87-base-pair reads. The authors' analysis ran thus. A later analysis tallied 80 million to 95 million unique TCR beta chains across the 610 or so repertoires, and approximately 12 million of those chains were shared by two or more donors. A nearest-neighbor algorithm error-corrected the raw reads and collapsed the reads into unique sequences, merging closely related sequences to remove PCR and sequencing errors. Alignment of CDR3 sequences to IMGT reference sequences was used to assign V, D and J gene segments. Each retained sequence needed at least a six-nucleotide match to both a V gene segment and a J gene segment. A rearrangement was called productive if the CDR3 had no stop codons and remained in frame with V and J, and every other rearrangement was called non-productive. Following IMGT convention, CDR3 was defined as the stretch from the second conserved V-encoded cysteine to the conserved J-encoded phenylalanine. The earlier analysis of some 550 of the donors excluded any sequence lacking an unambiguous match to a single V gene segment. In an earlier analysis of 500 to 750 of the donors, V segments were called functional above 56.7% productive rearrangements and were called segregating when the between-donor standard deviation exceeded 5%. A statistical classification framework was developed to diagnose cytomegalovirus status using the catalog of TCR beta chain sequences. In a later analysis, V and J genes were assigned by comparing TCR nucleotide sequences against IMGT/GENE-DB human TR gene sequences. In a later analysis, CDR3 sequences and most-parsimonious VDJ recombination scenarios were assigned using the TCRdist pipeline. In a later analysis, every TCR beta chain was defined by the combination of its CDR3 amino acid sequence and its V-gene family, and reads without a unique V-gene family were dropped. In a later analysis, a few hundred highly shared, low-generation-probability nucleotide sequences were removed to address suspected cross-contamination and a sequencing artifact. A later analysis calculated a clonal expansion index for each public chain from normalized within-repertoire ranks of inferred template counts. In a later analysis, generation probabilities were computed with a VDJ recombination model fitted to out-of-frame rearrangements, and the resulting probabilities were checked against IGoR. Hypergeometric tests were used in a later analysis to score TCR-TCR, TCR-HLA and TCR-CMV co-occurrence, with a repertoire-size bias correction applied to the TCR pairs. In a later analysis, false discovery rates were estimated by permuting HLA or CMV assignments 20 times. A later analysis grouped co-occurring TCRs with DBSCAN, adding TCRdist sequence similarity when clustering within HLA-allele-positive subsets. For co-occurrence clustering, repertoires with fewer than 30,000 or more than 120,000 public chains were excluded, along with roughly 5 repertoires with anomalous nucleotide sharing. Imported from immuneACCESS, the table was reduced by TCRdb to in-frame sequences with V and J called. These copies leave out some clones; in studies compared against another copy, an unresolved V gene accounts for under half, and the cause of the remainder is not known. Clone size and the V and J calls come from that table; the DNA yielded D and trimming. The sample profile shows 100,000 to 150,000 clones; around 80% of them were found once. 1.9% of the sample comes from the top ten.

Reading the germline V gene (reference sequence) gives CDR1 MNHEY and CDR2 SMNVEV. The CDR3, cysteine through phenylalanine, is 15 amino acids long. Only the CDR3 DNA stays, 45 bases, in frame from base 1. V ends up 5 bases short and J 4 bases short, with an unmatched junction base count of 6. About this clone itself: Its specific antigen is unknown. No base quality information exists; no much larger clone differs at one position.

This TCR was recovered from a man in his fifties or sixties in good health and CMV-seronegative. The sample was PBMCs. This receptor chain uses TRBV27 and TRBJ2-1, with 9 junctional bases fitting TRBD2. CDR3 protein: CASSTLAGPYNEQFF. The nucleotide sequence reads TGTGCCAGCAGTACACTAGCGGGCCCTTACAATGAGCAGTTCTTC.